This T cell receptor beta chain came from a study of CXCR3-negative and CXCR3-positive naive CD8 T cells (dated 2019 in TCRdb). Study-wide context: About 150 million TRB reads were obtained in total, roughly 1.5 +/- 0.3 million reads per library. Diversity and physicochemical repertoire analyses were performed on about a dozen donors pooled from two independent experiments. TRBV-TRBJ cluster analysis included naive subsets from several donors and memory cells from 3 donors.

Here is what the overall study found, with its caveats: Within the same donor, TRBV-TRBJ usage looked similar between naive CXCR3-negative and CXCR3-positive cells, but memory cells had distinct patterns. Compared with CXCR3-negative naive cells, CXCR3-positive naive cells had TRB CDR3s with higher hydrophobicity (lower Kidera factor 4), lower energy, and higher strength and volume indices. Repertoire diversity was comparably high in both naive subsets but much lower in memory CD8+ T cells. CXCR3 expression partially decreased after cryopreservation, so most assays used freshly isolated PBMCs. Surface CD5, linked to self-reactivity in mice, was comparable between naive subsets; TCR interaction strength was therefore also inferred from TRB CDR3 physicochemical properties.

On this clonotype: There is no known antigen for this receptor.

For each CD8+ T cell subset, flow sorting was done in triplicate, and 300,000 to 350,000 cells per subset went directly into RLT lysis buffer. Naive CD8+ T cells were defined stringently as CD45RO-CCR7+CD27+CD95- to exclude memory contaminants. Using standard density gradient centrifugation, peripheral blood mononuclear cells were isolated from buffy coats. Naive CXCR3-negative and CXCR3-positive CD8+ T cells were flow-sorted using a FACSAria III. Total RNA was extracted from sorted cells using an RNeasy Mini Kit. There are 15 amino acids in the CDR3, from cysteine to phenylalanine inclusive. Only the protein is on record. In the germline V gene (reference sequence), CDR1 corresponds to SGHKS and CDR2 to YYEKEE. Sequenced using a NextSeq 550. The Human TCR Profiling Kit (MiLaboratory) was used to prepare UMI-labeled 5' RACE TRB cDNA libraries. cDNA synthesis used the entire amount of extracted RNA, and PCR amplification then used the entire amount of cDNA produced. The libraries were made side by side, with each library going through the same number of PCR cycles. Per the source publication's procedure: MIGEC and MiXCR extracted about 50,000 +/- 10,000 unique UMI-labeled TRB cDNA molecules per library, requiring at least two reads per UMI. On average, approximately 40,000 +/- 10,000 functional in-frame TRB CDR3 nucleotide clonotypes lacking stop codons were found per library. After downsampling to 5000 UMI-labeled TRB molecules per sample, diversity metrics such as normalized Shannon-Wiener and Chao1 were calculated in VDJtools. VDJtools was used to calculate clonotype-size-weighted physicochemical properties of the central five CDR3 residues, namely interaction energy, strength, volume and Kidera factor 4. TCRdb reprocessed the reads into one record per CDR3 protein sequence, lacking DNA. For this entry, the V and J calls and clone size follow TCRdb and not the study's own pipeline. The sample's clone listing holds around 140,000 distinct CDR3 sequences. Over 0.35% of the sample is in the top ten clones.

The rearrangement joined TRBV5-5 to TRBJ2-7. The clonotype originates from a human donor in good health. Some clones in this sample may be carry-over from other donors' samples. The sample was naive CXCR3+ CD8+ T cells from blood. In the paper's terms, the cell subset or site label means: CD45RO-CCR7+CD27+CD95- naive CD8+ T cells expressing CXCR3 (TNR3+). The CDR3 here reads CASSWDRVGSYEQYF.